This entry describes one T cell receptor (beta chain). This clone's antigen is unknown. No clone much larger than this one lies a single base away; base qualities are absent. To identify antigen-specific CD4+ T cell clonotypes by their expansion, the ViraFEST assay first stimulated PBMC with viral peptide pools and then applied TCR sequencing. After less than 13 days of culture, CD4+ T cells were isolated with the EasySep CD4+ T cell isolation kit. Negative nucleocapsid antibody results before and after vaccination confirmed that the healthy vaccine recipients had no prior SARS-CoV-2 infection. Each well held fewer than 2.5 million PBMC cultured in IMDM containing roughly 5.1% human AB serum, 8.5 to 10 IU/ml IL-2 and gentamicin, along with about 10 ug/ml peptides. On days 3 and 7, half of the culture medium was replaced with fresh IL-2-containing medium. Unless otherwise noted, each peptide stimulation condition was cultured in triplicate wells. PBMC were separated from whole blood using Ficoll-Paque Plus gradient centrifugation and were then either cryopreserved at -140C or used fresh. The spike proteins of SARS-CoV-2 and of the common cold coronaviruses HCoV-NL63, HCoV-OC43 and HCoV-229E were spanned by overlapping peptide pools. The QIAamp micro DNA kit was used to extract genomic DNA from the cultured CD4+ T cells.

This record belongs to a study of vaccination effects on CD4 cells after COVID-19 (dated by TCRdb to the early 2020s). Broadly, across the study: Each participant received two doses of an mRNA SARS-CoV-2 vaccine, either BNT162b2 or mRNA-1273. SARS-CoV-2 spike-specific CD4+ TCR repertoires from before and after mRNA vaccination were compared in COVID-19 convalescent patients and in infection-naive vaccine recipients. A total of 10 COVID-19 convalescent patients and several SARS-CoV-2-naive healthy vaccine recipients were included in the full study. The Oncomine TCR Beta short-read assay on an Illumina iSeq 100 was used to sequence cultures from other donors in the study. Overall study outcomes, separate from this receptor: The study was limited by a small number of convalescent patients, and early post-infection timepoints were lacking. Among healthy vaccine recipients, nearly all vaccine-induced clones were SARS-CoV-2 mono-reactive, and only 1 of 255 was cross-reactive with common cold coronaviruses. Clones induced by infection and clones induced by vaccination both contracted markedly at late timepoints after vaccination, which fits with T cell responses waning over time.

The germline V gene specifies KGHSH as CDR1 and LQKENI as CDR2. CDR3 length: 16 amino acids, cysteine to phenylalanine. CDR3 DNA is the only sequence kept; it has 48 bases, read in frame from the first base. Trimming at the junction amounts to 3 bases on V and 1 base on J, and the germline ends lie 13 bases apart. Preparation of the library involved the immunoSEQ multiplex PCR assay. DNA from the CD4+ T cells that had been cultured and isolated underwent TCR beta CDR3 sequencing. As for how the authors treated the data: Non-productive TCR sequences were discarded, and reads were trimmed to the CDR3 region, with only CDR3s of 7 or more amino acids retained. The MANAFEST web app was used to identify antigen-specific clonotypes by comparing expansion in peptide wells with expansion in reference cultures. To count as positive, a clone had to show expansion at FDR<0.05 compared with the reference and with all other wells, an odds ratio above 5, and a frequency above 0.1% in two replicate wells. A clonotype was called cross-reactive if it was significantly expanded both in SARS-CoV-2 spike wells and in at least one common cold coronavirus spike condition. Using the stringdist R package, CDR3 similarity was measured by Levenshtein distance, and unrooted trees were constructed with ape in R 3.6.1. The table was pulled from immuneACCESS by TCRdb, which kept in-frame rearrangements only. Such tables lose some clones; where checked, under half of the loss comes from unresolved V genes, and the rest has no known cause. The DNA gave D and trimming, while V, J and clone size come from that table. Within this sample are some 24,000 clones, with approximately 83% of them counted one time only. About 9.3% of the sample is held by the ten biggest clonotypes.

The clonotype originates from a human donor who received a COVID-19 vaccine. The source material was CD4+ T cells from PBMCs cultured with HCoV-NL63 spike peptides, sampled before COVID-19 vaccination. Explained via the paper, the cell subset or site label denotes: HCoV-NL63 spike overlapping peptide pool stimulation. The chain is encoded by TRBV18 joined to TRBJ1-3; no D gene can be assigned with confidence. CDR3 region: CASSPQRTGSGNTIYF. The DNA sequence is as follows: TGTGCCAGCTCACCCCAAAGGACGGGGTCTGGAAACACCATATATTTT.